Presented here are 14 T cell receptor beta chains from one specimen sequenced in a study of shared clonotypes between healthy human individuals. Here immunoSEQ multiplex PCR was the method, and the copy in TCRdb shows in-frame clones only, minus some. The sample has 850,000 to 1,100,000 clones, roughly 77% seen once. Material: memory CD4+ T cells from PBMCs. Sample subset: CD45RA-negative fraction. The source of these receptors is a man younger than 35 in good health. Some clones in this sample may be carry-over from other donors' samples.

The J gene is TRBJ1-2, the V gene TRBV6-6; D is possibly TRBD1 (6 bases). The CDR3 runs to 12 residues. Trimming stripped 5 bases from V and 8 bases from J, with 12 bases between. Germline V lookup: CDR1 MNHNY, CDR2 SVGAGI (reference sequence). CDR3 sequence (DNA): TGTGCCAGCAGTAACGGACAGTGGGGCTACACCTTC. This encodes CASSNGQWGYTF.

V and J are TRBV6-5 and TRBJ1-2, with D uncertain. Germline V gene lookup returns CDR1 MNHEY and CDR2 SVGAGI. CDR3 length equals 16 residues. V lost 0 bases and J 4 bases, leaving 15 bases between the germline ends. CDR3 coding DNA: TGTGCCAGCAGTTACTCCGGCGACGGGGAGGGCTATGGCTACACCTTC. Encoded protein: CASSYSGDGEGYGYTF.

This chain connects TRBV9 to TRBJ2-3; D might be TRBD1 or TRBD2, each matching 5 bases. Germline V lookup: CDR1 SGDLS, CDR2 YYNGEE. The CDR3 contains 17 residues. Trimming took off 3 bases at V and 0 bases at J, with 17 bases between the two ends. CDR3 amino acids: CASSDSSSGPSTDTQYF. As DNA, the CDR3 is TGTGCCAGCAGCGATTCGTCTTCGGGGCCTAGCACAGATACGCAGTATTTT. The entire variable domain, with the rest obtained from reference TRBV9 and TRBJ2-3, is as follows: DSGVTQTPKHLITATGQRVTLRCSPRSGDLSVYWYQQSLDQGLQFLIQYYNGEERAKGNILERFSAQQFPDLHSELNLSSLELGDSALYFCASSDSSSGPSTDTQYFGPGTRLTVL.

This chain uses TRBV5-6 with TRBJ1-5; 7 bases are a match to TRBD1. V shed 4 bases, J shed 0 bases, and the junction held 4 bases outside the gene matches. The CDR3 has 15 residues. Germline V gene data show CDR1 as SGHDT and CDR2 as YYEEEE. The DNA of the CDR3 is TGTGCCAGCAGCCCCAGGGGGTATAGCAATCAGCCCCAGCATTTT. Its translation: CASSPRGYSNQPQHF.

The sample holds a few counts of this clone. The genes are TRBV5-5 and TRBJ2-5, with a possible D match to TRBD1 (5 bases). CDR3 length: 13 amino acids. CDR1 SGHKS and CDR2 YYEKEE come from the germline V gene (reference sequence). The V gene lost 0 bases and the J gene lost 7 bases, with 10 bases spanning the gap. CDR3 DNA: TGTGCCAGCAGCTTGGTGGGGCCCGGGACCCAGTACTTC. Its translation is CASSLVGPGTQYF.

Remarks on this clone: Compared with germline, one end of the junction differs, possibly owing to a read error. The V and J genes are TRBV6-1 and TRBJ2-3, with a tentative D call TRBD1 (5 bases). The germline gives CDR1 MNHNS, CDR2 SASEGT. The CDR3 extends over 13 amino acids. The CDR3 loop reads CASREGVLNTQYF. The CDR3 nucleotides are TGTGCCAGCAGGGAAGGGGTTTTGAATACGCAGTATTTT.

J is TRBJ1-2 and V is TRBV28, with TRBD1 identical over 10 bases. The CDR3 is 14 residues long. Losses at the gene ends were 5 bases for V and 4 bases for J; bases not matched to a gene: 4. Germline V lookup: CDR1 MDHEN, CDR2 SYDVKM. This CDR3 is CASSTGTGVYGYTF. Written as DNA, the CDR3 is TGTGCCAGCAGTACCGGGACAGGGGTCTATGGCTACACCTTC.

CDR3 bases: TGTGCCATCAGTGAGTGGGATGAGCAGTTCTTC. Its protein is CAISEWDEQFF. The rearrangement uses TRBV10-3 and TRBJ2-1; D remains ambiguous. This CDR3 region has 11 residues. Trimming cost V 1 base and J 8 bases, with 3 bases left between them. CDR1 and CDR2 from the germline V gene are ENHRY and SYGVKD.

V usage is TRBV7-9 and J usage is TRBJ2-1; D not certain. The CDR3 has 12 residues. Germline V lookup: CDR1 SEHNR, CDR2 FQNEAQ (reference sequence). Trimming cost V 1 base and J 9 bases, with 7 bases left between them. Here the CDR3 reads CASSLGFTEQFF. DNA for the CDR3: TGTGCCAGCAGCTTAGGGTTTACTGAGCAGTTCTTC.

This clone occurred many times. V usage is TRBV5-4 and J usage is TRBJ1-1; no clear D. The V end was cut by 3 bases, the J end by 0 bases, with 12 bases between. CDR3 length: 15 residues. Per germline, CDR1 SGHNT and CDR2 YYREEE (reference sequence). DNA for the CDR3: TGTGCCAGCAGCTCCCTTGGGTTGTTGAACACTGAAGCTTTCTTT. Translation: CASSSLGLLNTEAFF.

Regarding this clone: Within the sample, other DNA sequences also encode this same CDR3. This chain connects TRBV5-1 to TRBJ2-7; 10 nucleotides agree with TRBD1. CDR1 and CDR2 (germline): SGHRS, YFSETQ. Trimming at V came to 4 bases and at J to 4 bases, leaving 8 bases not matched to a gene. The CDR3 has 15 residues. CDR3 DNA: TGCGCCAGCAGCCGTGGGACAGGGGATACGTACGAGCAGTACTTC. It yields the protein CASSRGTGDTYEQYF. The full variable domain, its missing parts supplied by reference TRBV5-1 and TRBJ2-7, is KAGVTQTPRYLIKTRGQQVTLSCSPISGHRSVSWYQQTPGQGLQFLFEYFSETQRNKGNFPGRFSGRQFSNSRSEMNVSTLELGDSALYLCASSRGTGDTYEQYFGPGTRLTVT.

The table lists this clone with a few counts. Sequence at one end of the junction differs from germline and may be a read error. J is TRBJ2-2 and V is TRBV7-3; D gene ambiguous. The length of the CDR3 is 12 residues. CDR1 is SGHTA, CDR2 FQGTGA, per germline. The CDR3 bases are TGTGCCAGCAGCCAGAACCCCGGGGAGCTGTTTTTT. Its translation: CASSQNPGELFF.

The genes are TRBV20-1 and TRBJ2-3; D remains unclear. Trimming removed 2 bases from V and 5 bases from J, with 5 bases in between. Per the germline V gene, CDR1 is DFQATT and CDR2 is SNEGSKA (reference sequence). The CDR3 covers 11 residues. This chain's CDR3 is CSARPEDTQYF. In nucleotides, the CDR3 is TGCAGTGCTAGACCGGAAGATACGCAGTATTTT.

The chain is built from TRBV29-1 and TRBJ1-1, with no clear D. This CDR3 has 13 amino acids. V was clipped by 7 bases and J by 4 bases, with 16 bases between them. Germline loops: CDR1 SQVTM, CDR2 ANQGSEA. This chain's CDR3 is CSDEAGFGTEAFF. The CDR3, as DNA: TGCAGCGACGAGGCGGGGTTTGGCACTGAAGCTTTCTTT.